This is a list of T cell receptor beta chains from one sample in a study of T cell responses to AZD1222 COVID-19 vaccine. TCRdb's copy holds only in-frame clones and misses some; the assay was immunoSEQ multiplex PCR. The table records 130,000 to 150,000 clones, 90% to 95% of them present only once. The input for sequencing was peripheral blood, taken after recovery from COVID-19. The receptors shown here come from an adult who had recovered from COVID-19. Each CDR3 is given with its conserved first and last residue. The D gene is left open where the match is weak. Size values are once, few and many counts, or a class for expanded clones, and some rows have none.

NA	NA	TRBV11-2	TRBJ2-7	CASSLSVARRAIGYEQYF	TGTGCCAGCAGCTTAAGTGTTGCTCGCAGGGCTATTGGCTACGAGCAGTACTTC
NA	NA	TRBV28	TRBJ1-5	CASSLGVRGNQPQHF	TGTGCCAGCAGCCTCGGAGTGAGGGGCAATCAGCCCCAGCATTTT
TRBD2	NA	TRBV28	TRBJ2-7	CASKAGGGEQYF	TGTGCCAGCAAGGCGGGAGGGGGCGAGCAGTACTTC
TRBD1	NA	TRBV6-5	TRBJ2-5	CASSYRRGRGETQYF	TGTGCCAGCAGTTACCGAAGGGGGCGTGGAGAGACCCAGTACTTC
NA	NA	TRBV3-1/TRBV3-2	TRBJ2-3	CASSQEIGSPTSTDTQYF	TGTGCCAGCAGCCAAGAAATCGGGAGCCCGACTAGCACAGATACGCAGTATTTT
NA	few	TRBV15	TRBJ1-4	CATSRDLDSGKLFF	TGTGCCACCAGCAGAGATCTTGACAGTGGAAAACTGTTTTTT
NA	NA	TRBV7-9	TRBJ2-4	CASSLRRGESWGIQYF	TGTGCCAGCAGTCTAAGGAGAGGGGAGTCTTGGGGCATTCAGTACTTC
NA	NA	TRBV6-5	TRBJ1-3	CASSLSGNTIYF	TGTGCCAGCAGTCTCTCTGGAAACACCATATATTTT
NA	NA	TRBV5-1	TRBJ2-5	CASSLGPTRAVETQYF	TGCGCCAGCAGCTTGGGGCCAACTAGAGCGGTGGAGACCCAGTACTTC
NA	NA	TRBV5-1	TRBJ2-1	CASSRDSSSYNEQFF	TGCGCCAGCAGCCGGGACTCTAGCTCCTACAATGAGCAGTTCTTC
TRBD1	NA	TRBV27	TRBJ2-1	CASSYTGAEQFF	TGTGCCAGCAGTTATACAGGGGCCGAGCAGTTCTTC
NA	NA	TRBV5-4	TRBJ2-5	CASSLAWGRRHETQYF	TGTGCCAGCAGCTTGGCCTGGGGTAGGCGGCACGAGACCCAGTACTTC
NA	NA	TRBV18	TRBJ1-2	CASSQRTEANYGYTF	TGTGCCAGCTCACAACGGACGGAAGCTAACTATGGCTACACCTTC
NA	NA	TRBV2	TRBJ1-1	CASGLSGSTEAFF	TGTGCCAGCGGTCTCTCAGGGAGCACTGAAGCTTTCTTT
NA	NA	TRBV9	TRBJ2-7	CASSVAMDLSYEQYF	TGTGCCAGCAGCGTAGCTATGGACCTTTCCTACGAGCAGTACTTC
TRBD2	NA	TRBV11-3	TRBJ2-3	CASSPGGGRADTQYF	TGTGCCAGCAGCCCCGGGGGGGGCAGGGCGGATACGCAGTATTTT
NA	NA	TRBV5-6	TRBJ2-7	CASSFAGAYEQYF	TGTGCCAGCAGCTTCGCGGGGGCTTACGAGCAGTACTTC
NA	NA	TRBV9	TRBJ1-2	CASSLFRDPGGYGYTF	TGTGCCAGCAGCCTTTTCCGGGACCCCGGCGGGTATGGCTACACCTTC
NA	NA	TRBV9	TRBJ1-4	CASTKTATNEKLFF	TGTGCCAGCACTAAGACAGCAACTAATGAAAAACTGTTTTTT
NA	NA	TRBV30	TRBJ1-2	CAWTDSNYGYTF	TGTGCCTGGACAGATTCCAACTATGGCTACACCTTC
NA	NA	TRBV3-1/TRBV3-2	TRBJ2-5	CASSQFRETQYF	TGTGCCAGCAGCCAGTTCCGAGAGACCCAGTACTTC
NA	NA	TRBV27	TRBJ2-6	CASSFLWDPSGANVLTF	TGTGCCAGCAGTTTTCTATGGGATCCCTCTGGGGCCAACGTCCTGACTTTC
TRBD2	NA	TRBV5-6	TRBJ2-7	CASSVAGSSYEQYF	TGTGCCAGCAGTGTAGCGGGAAGCTCCTACGAGCAGTACTTC
TRBD1	NA	TRBV4-1	TRBJ1-6	CASSPRQGAGSYNSPLHF	TGCGCCAGCAGCCCCAGACAGGGGGCGGGTTCCTATAATTCACCCCTCCACTTT
NA	NA	TRBV6-6	TRBJ1-5	CASSYGGGNQPQHF	TGTGCCAGCAGTTACGGGGGCGGGAATCAGCCCCAGCATTTT
NA	NA	TRBV10-2	TRBJ1-1	CASMSGQANTEAFF	TGCGCCAGCATGTCCGGGCAGGCGAACACTGAAGCTTTCTTT
NA	NA	TRBV2	TRBJ1-5	CASSEGGAQPQHF	TGTGCCAGCAGTGAAGGGGGGGCACAGCCCCAGCATTTT
TRBD2	NA	TRBV3-1/TRBV3-2	TRBJ2-7	CASSPTSGSSYEQYF	TGTGCCAGCAGCCCGACTAGCGGGAGTTCCTACGAGCAGTACTTC
NA	few	TRBV6-1	TRBJ2-4	CASSESMGVDIQYF	TGTGCCAGCAGTGAATCCATGGGGGTTGACATTCAGTACTTC
NA	NA	TRBV11-2	TRBJ1-1	CASSPVVGITEAFF	TGTGCCAGCAGCCCGGTGGTCGGGATAACTGAAGCTTTCTTT
NA	NA	TRBV6-5	TRBJ1-2	CASSLRFNYGYTF	TGTGCCAGCAGTTTGCGGTTTAACTATGGCTACACCTTC
TRBD2	NA	TRBV5-1	TRBJ2-7	CASSGTSGTYEQYF	TGCGCCAGCAGTGGGACTAGCGGGACCTACGAGCAGTACTTC
NA	NA	TRBV6-5	TRBJ2-2	CASSRRPKDGELFF	TGTGCCAGCAGTAGGCGGCCCAAGGACGGGGAGCTGTTTTTT
NA	NA	TRBV6-1	TRBJ2-4	CASSESAIPKGIQYF	TGTGCCAGCAGTGAATCTGCGATCCCAAAGGGCATTCAGTACTTC
NA	NA	TRBV6-2/TRBV6-3	TRBJ2-2	CASSYVGSGTGELFF	TGTGCCAGCAGTTACGTCGGGAGCGGGACCGGGGAGCTGTTTTTT
NA	NA	TRBV7-9	TRBJ1-2	CASSYNYGYTF	TGTGCCAGCAGCTATAACTATGGCTACACCTTC
NA	NA	TRBV28	TRBJ1-2	CASRTIGGGGSYGYTF	TGTGCCAGCAGAACGATAGGCGGGGGCGGAAGCTATGGCTACACCTTC
TRBD2	NA	TRBV6-2/TRBV6-3	TRBJ2-7	CASSLLAKQYEQYF	TGTGCCAGCAGTTTACTAGCGAAGCAGTACGAGCAGTACTTC
NA	NA	TRBV4-1	TRBJ2-2	CASSQGQGGTGELFF	TGCGCCAGCAGCCAAGGACAGGGAGGGACCGGGGAGCTGTTTTTT
NA	NA	TRBV11-1	TRBJ2-1	CASSNRAGYNEQFF	TGTGCCAGCAGCAACAGGGCGGGGTACAATGAGCAGTTCTTC
TRBD2	few	TRBV10-2	TRBJ2-2	CASSEDGLPAGYTGELFF	TGCGCCAGCAGTGAGGACGGACTCCCAGCGGGATACACCGGGGAGCTGTTTTTT
NA	once	TRBV7-9	TRBJ1-4	CASSLSRVGEKLFF	TGTGCCAGCAGCCTCAGCCGCGTGGGTGAAAAACTGTTTTTT
NA	NA	TRBV7-3	TRBJ2-3	CAIKLDTQYF	TGTGCCATAAAGTTAGATACGCAGTATTTT
TRBD1	NA	TRBV19	TRBJ2-3	CASRPGQGNADTQYF	TGTGCCAGTAGGCCGGGACAGGGGAATGCAGATACGCAGTATTTT
TRBD1	NA	TRBV6-6	TRBJ2-2	CASNDRGNTGELFF	TGTGCCAGCAACGACAGGGGTAACACCGGGGAGCTGTTTTTT
TRBD1	NA	TRBV28	TRBJ2-7	CASSYPLTTGIGIYEQYF	TGTGCCAGCAGTTATCCATTAACGACAGGGATAGGGATCTACGAGCAGTACTTC
TRBD2	NA	TRBV7-9	TRBJ2-7	CASSALAGVYHEQYF	TGTGCCAGCAGCGCACTAGCGGGAGTTTATCACGAGCAGTACTTC
NA	NA	TRBV10-3	TRBJ2-7	CAISGEPGRQYF	TGTGCCATCAGCGGAGAACCGGGACGCCAATACTTC
TRBD1	NA	TRBV7-2	TRBJ2-1	CASSSQGAKFNNEQFF	TGTGCCAGCAGCTCCCAGGGGGCGAAGTTCAACAATGAGCAGTTCTTC
NA	NA	TRBV9	TRBJ1-1	CASSVAGGGTEAFF	TGTGCCAGCAGCGTAGCCGGGGGCGGCACTGAAGCTTTCTTT
TRBD2	many	TRBV28	TRBJ2-7	CASSLRPGLAGLRSYEQYF	TGTGCCAGCAGCCTTAGACCGGGACTAGCGGGACTCCGCTCCTACGAGCAGTACTTC
NA	NA	TRBV2	TRBJ1-1	CASRRKDPGGTEAFF	TGTGCCAGCAGGAGAAAGGACCCGGGCGGGACTGAAGCTTTCTTT
NA	NA	TRBV7-7	TRBJ2-1	CASSLGQYNEQFF	TGTGCTAGCAGCTTAGGACAGTACAATGAGCAGTTCTTC
NA	NA	TRBV7-2	TRBJ2-1	CASSLVVGSGQFF	TGTGCCAGCAGCTTAGTCGTCGGCTCCGGGCAGTTCTTC
TRBD2	NA	TRBV10-3	TRBJ2-1	CAIALSGSSYNEQFF	TGTGCCATCGCACTAAGCGGGAGCTCCTACAATGAGCAGTTCTTC
TRBD2	NA	TRBV7-2	TRBJ2-1	CASSSQIPASGAYNEQFF	TGTGCCAGCAGCTCCCAGATTCCGGCTAGCGGGGCTTACAATGAGCAGTTCTTC